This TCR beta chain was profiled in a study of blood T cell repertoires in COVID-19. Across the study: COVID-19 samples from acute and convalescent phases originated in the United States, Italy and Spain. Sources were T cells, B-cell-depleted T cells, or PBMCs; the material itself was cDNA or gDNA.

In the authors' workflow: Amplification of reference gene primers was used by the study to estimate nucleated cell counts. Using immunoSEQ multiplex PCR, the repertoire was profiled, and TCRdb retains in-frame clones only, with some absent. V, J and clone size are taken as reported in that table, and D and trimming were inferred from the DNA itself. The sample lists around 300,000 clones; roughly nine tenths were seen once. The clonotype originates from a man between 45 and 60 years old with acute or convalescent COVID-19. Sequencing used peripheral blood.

The CDR3 here is CASSPQSRELFF. As DNA, the CDR3 is TGTGCCAGCAGTCCCCAATCTAGGGAGCTGTTTTTT. The chain recombines TRBV6-6 with TRBJ2-2; D uncertain. CDR1 is MNHNY and CDR2 is SVGAGI in the germline V gene (reference sequence). Between the trimmed V and J ends, which lost 5 bases and 9 bases, there was a span of 10 bases. This CDR3 comprises 12 residues.